This is a list of T cell receptor beta chains from one sample in a study of spatial heterogeneity in lung cancer. A single record per CDR3 protein comes from TCRdb applying MiXCR to the 5' RACE reads. The table includes tens of thousands of distinct CDR3 sequences, around an eighth detected once. This sample comprised PBMCs, obtained at surgery. The origin of the receptors is a male donor with early-stage non-small cell lung cancer. The CDR3 runs from the conserved cysteine through the conserved F or W. The order of the fields is J gene, clone size, V gene, D gene, CDR3 protein, CDR3 DNA. D genes are given only for firm matches. The size of a clone is reported for some rows only, either as once, few or many, or as a class for expanded clones.

J: TRBJ1-2; size: many; V: TRBV6-5; D: -; CDR3: CASSSGNYGYTF; DNA: TGTGCCAGCAGTTCGGGAAACTATGGCTACACCTTC
J: TRBJ2-1; size: -; V: TRBV5-1; D: -; CDR3: CASRESGNEQFF; DNA: TGCGCCAGCAGAGAATCAGGGAATGAGCAGTTCTTC
J: TRBJ2-1; size: few; V: TRBV6-2/TRBV6-3; D: -; CDR3: CASSSWAVGAPEQFF; DNA: TGTGCCAGCAGTTCCTGGGCGGTAGGGGCGCCTGAGCAGTTCTTC
J: TRBJ2-3; size: many; V: TRBV28; D: TRBD2; CDR3: CASSLSLAGDTQYF; DNA: TGTGCCAGCAGTTTATCCCTAGCGGGAGATACGCAGTATTTT
J: TRBJ2-1; size: many; V: TRBV11-2; D: TRBD2; CDR3: CASSATSGRYNEQFF; DNA: TGTGCCAGCAGCGCCACTAGCGGGAGGTACAATGAGCAGTTCTTC
J: TRBJ2-7; size: few; V: TRBV14; D: TRBD1; CDR3: CASSQGGQGIYEQYF; DNA: TGTGCCAGCAGCCAAGGGGGACAGGGGATCTACGAGCAGTACTTC
J: TRBJ2-2; size: -; V: TRBV15; D: -; CDR3: CATSRDYEGVVGELFF; DNA: TGTGCCACCAGCAGAGATTACGAGGGGGTGGTCGGGGAGCTGTTTTTT
J: TRBJ1-2; size: few; V: TRBV20-1; D: TRBD1; CDR3: CSAADRGDSWAYGYTF; DNA: TGCAGTGCTGCGGATCGGGGGGACAGTTGGGCCTATGGCTACACCTTC
J: TRBJ2-3; size: many; V: TRBV4-1; D: TRBD1; CDR3: CASSLDRVSDTQYF; DNA: TGCGCCAGCAGCCTGGACAGGGTCTCAGATACGCAGTATTTT
J: TRBJ1-1; size: -; V: TRBV19; D: -; CDR3: CASTGTRDTEAFF; DNA: TGTGCCAGTACCGGGACTCGGGATACTGAAGCTTTCTTT
J: TRBJ2-4; size: -; V: TRBV6-6; D: -; CDR3: CASSYTGNIQYF; DNA: TGTGCCAGCAGTTACACAGGGAACATTCAGTACTTC